This T cell receptor beta chain was documented in a study of radiotherapy plus CTLA-4 blockade in lung cancer. Broader study findings: After radiotherapy and ipilimumab, tumor-derived clones expanded in peripheral blood. Response was reportedly best predicted by early blood T cell clone dynamics, with interferon-beta.

The table lists this clone with a few counts. Antigen: not known. This table comes from immunoSEQ multiplex PCR, and its TCRdb copy is limited to in-frame clones, with some not included. The top ten hold around 4.4% of the sample, which has 48,000 or so clones, roughly four fifths seen once. Lung cancer patients with chemo-refractory metastatic non-small-cell disease were given focal radiation plus CTLA-4 blockade with ipilimumab. This CDR3 has 13 amino acids. The germline gives CDR1 SGDLS, CDR2 YYNGEE. The V end was cut by 0 bases, the J end by 8 bases, with 11 bases between. This chain joins TRBV9 and TRBJ1-1, with D possibly matching TRBD1 (5 bases). The TCR comes from a human donor with non-small cell lung cancer whose response to radiotherapy plus ipilimumab could not be evaluated. The material sequenced was peripheral blood, taken from a patient treated with radiotherapy plus ipilimumab. DNA of the CDR3: TGTGCCAGCAGCGTAGGGGGGGAAGGCGAAGCTTTCTTT. It translates to CASSVGGEGEAFF.